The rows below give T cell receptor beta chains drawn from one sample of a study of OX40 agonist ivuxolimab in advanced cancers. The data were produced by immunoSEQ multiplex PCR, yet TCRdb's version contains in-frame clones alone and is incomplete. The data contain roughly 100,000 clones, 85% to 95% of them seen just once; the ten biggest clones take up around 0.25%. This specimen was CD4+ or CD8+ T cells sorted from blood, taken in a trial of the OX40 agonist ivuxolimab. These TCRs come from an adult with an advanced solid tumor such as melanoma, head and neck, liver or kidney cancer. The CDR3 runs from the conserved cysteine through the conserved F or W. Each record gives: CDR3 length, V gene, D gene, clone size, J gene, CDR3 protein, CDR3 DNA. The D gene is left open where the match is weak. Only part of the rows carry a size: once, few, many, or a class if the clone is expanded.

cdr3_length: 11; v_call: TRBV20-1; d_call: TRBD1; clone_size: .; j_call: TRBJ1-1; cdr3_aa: CSPRQGTEAFF; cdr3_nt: TGCAGTCCCCGACAGGGAACTGAAGCTTTCTTT
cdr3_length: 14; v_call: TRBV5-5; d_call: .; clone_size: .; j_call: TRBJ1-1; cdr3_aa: CASSPPARIAEAFF; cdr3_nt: TGTGCCAGCAGCCCACCCGCTAGGATCGCTGAAGCTTTCTTT
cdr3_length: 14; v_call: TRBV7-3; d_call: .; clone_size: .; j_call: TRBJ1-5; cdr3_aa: CASSAPGGNQPQHF; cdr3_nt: TGTGCCAGCAGCGCCCCAGGGGGCAATCAGCCCCAGCATTTT
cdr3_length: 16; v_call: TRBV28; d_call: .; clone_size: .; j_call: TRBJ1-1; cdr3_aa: CASSGTRSHKYREAFF; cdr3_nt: TGTGCCAGTTCGGGTACCCGATCTCACAAATACCGGGAAGCTTTCTTT
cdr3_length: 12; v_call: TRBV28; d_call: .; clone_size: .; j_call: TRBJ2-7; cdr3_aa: CASSLRPYEQYF; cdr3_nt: TGTGCCAGCAGTTTAAGGCCCTACGAGCAGTACTTC
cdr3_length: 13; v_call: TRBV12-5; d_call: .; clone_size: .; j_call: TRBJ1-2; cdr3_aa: CASGLAGWYGYTF; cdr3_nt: TGTGCTAGTGGTTTGGCAGGGTGGTATGGCTACACCTTC
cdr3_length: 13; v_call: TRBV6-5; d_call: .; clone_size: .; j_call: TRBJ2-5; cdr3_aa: CATLRGGIGTQYF; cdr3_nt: TGTGCCACCTTAAGGGGGGGAATCGGGACCCAGTACTTC
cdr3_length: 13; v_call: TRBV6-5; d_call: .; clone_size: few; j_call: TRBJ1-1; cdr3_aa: CASSYSHRMEAFF; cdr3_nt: TGTGCCAGCAGTTACTCGCACCGGATGGAGGCTTTCTTT
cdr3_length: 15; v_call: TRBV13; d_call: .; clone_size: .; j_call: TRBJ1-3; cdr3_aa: CASSPVGGTGNTIYF; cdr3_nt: TGTGCCAGCAGCCCCGTGGGGGGAACTGGAAACACCATATATTTT
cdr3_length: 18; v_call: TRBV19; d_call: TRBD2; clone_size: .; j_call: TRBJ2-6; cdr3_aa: CASTPRGVFVSGANVLTF; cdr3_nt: TGTGCCAGTACCCCCCGGGGGGTTTTTGTCTCTGGGGCCAACGTCCTGACTTTC
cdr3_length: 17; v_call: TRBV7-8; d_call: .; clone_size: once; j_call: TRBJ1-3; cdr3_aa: CASSLELAGNPGNTIYF; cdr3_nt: TGTGCCAGCAGCTTAGAGTTAGCAGGGAATCCCGGAAACACCATATATTTT
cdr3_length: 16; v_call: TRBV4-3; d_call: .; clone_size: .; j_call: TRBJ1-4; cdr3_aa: CASSRQGNAELEKLFF; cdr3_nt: TGCGCCAGCAGCCGTCAGGGGAATGCAGAATTAGAAAAACTGTTTTTT
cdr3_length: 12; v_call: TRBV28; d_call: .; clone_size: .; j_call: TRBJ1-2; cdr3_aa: CASRPQVDGYTF; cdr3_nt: TGTGCCAGCAGACCCCAAGTGGATGGCTACACCTTC
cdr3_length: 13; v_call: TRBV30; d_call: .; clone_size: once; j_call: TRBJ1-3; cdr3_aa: CACPKGAGNTIYF; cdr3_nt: TGTGCCTGCCCGAAGGGGGCTGGAAACACCATATATTTT
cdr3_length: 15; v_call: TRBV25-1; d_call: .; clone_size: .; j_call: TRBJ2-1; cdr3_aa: CASSESGRVYNEQFF; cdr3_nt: TGTGCCAGCAGTGAATCGGGGAGAGTCTACAATGAGCAGTTCTTC
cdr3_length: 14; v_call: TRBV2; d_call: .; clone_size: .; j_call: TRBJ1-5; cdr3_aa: CASSEWTKGQPQHF; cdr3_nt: TGTGCCAGCAGTGAGTGGACAAAGGGTCAGCCCCAGCATTTT
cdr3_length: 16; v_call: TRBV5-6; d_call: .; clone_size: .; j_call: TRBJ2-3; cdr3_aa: CASSSRLRGNTDTQYF; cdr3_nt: TGTGCCAGCAGCAGTCGACTCCGGGGCAACACAGATACGCAGTATTTT
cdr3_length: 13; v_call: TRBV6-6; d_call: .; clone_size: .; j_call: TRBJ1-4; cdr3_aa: CASSLGVDEKLFF; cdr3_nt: TGTGCCAGCAGTCTGGGGGTGGATGAAAAACTGTTTTTT
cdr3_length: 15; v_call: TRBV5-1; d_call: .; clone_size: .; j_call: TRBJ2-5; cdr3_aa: CASRIPAGEEETQYF; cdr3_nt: TGCGCCAGCAGGATTCCCGCCGGGGAGGAGGAGACCCAGTACTTC
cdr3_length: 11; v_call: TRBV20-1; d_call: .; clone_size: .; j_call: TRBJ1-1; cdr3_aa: CSARSRGGAFF; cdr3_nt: TGCAGTGCTAGGTCCCGAGGAGGGGCTTTCTTT
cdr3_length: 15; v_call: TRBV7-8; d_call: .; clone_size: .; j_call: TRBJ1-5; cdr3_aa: CASSILQGSNQPQHF; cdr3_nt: TGTGCCAGCAGCATACTACAGGGTTCCAATCAGCCCCAGCATTTT
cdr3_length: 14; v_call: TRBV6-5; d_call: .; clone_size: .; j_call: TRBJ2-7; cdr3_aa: CASSFNSASYEQYF; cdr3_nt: TGTGCCAGCAGTTTTAACAGTGCTTCCTACGAGCAGTACTTC
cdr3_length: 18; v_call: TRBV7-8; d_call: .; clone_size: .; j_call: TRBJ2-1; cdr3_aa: CASSSTLYGGPMGNEQFF; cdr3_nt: TGTGCCAGCAGCTCCACCCTTTACGGGGGACCTATGGGCAATGAGCAGTTCTTC
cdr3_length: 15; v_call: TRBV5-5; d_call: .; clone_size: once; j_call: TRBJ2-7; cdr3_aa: CASSLGGQALYEQYF; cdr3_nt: TGTGCCAGCAGCTTGGGTGGCCAGGCACTCTACGAGCAGTACTTC
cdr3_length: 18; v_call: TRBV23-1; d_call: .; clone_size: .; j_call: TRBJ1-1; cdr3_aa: CASSQQSHEKEMNTEAFF; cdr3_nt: TGCGCCAGCAGCCAGCAAAGCCACGAAAAGGAGATGAACACTGAAGCTTTCTTT
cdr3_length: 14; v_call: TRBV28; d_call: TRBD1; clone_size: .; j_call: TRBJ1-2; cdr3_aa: CASRDGQGAFGYTF; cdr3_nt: TGTGCCAGCAGAGACGGACAGGGGGCCTTTGGCTACACCTTC
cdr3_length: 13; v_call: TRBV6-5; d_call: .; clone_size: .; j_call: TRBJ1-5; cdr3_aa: CASSRIFNQPQHF; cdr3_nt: TGTGCCAGCAGTCGGATCTTTAATCAGCCCCAGCATTTT
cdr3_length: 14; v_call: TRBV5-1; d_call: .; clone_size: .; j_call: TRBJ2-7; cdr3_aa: CASSLTTGTNEQYF; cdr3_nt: TGCGCCAGCAGCTTAACTACAGGGACAAACGAGCAGTACTTC
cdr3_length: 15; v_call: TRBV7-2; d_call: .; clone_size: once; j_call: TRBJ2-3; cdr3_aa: CASSPRGAGIDTQYF; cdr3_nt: TGTGCCAGCAGCCCCCGGGGGGCCGGTATAGATACGCAGTATTTT
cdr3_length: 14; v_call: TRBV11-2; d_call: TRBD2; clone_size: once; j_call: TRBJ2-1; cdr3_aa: CASSLRLADNEQFF; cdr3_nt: TGTGCCAGCAGTCTTCGGCTAGCGGACAATGAGCAGTTCTTC
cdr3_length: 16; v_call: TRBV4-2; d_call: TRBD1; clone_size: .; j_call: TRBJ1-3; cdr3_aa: CASSRLPGQAGNTIYF; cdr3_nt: TGTGCCAGCAGCCGCCTTCCGGGACAGGCTGGAAACACCATATATTTT
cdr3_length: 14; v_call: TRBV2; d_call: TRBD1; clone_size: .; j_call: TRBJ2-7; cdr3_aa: CASRRGQGAYEQYF; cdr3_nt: TGTGCCAGCAGACGAGGACAGGGGGCCTACGAGCAGTACTTC
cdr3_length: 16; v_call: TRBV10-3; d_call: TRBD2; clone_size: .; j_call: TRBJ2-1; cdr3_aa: CAISDRRGGSYNEQFF; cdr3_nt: TGTGCCATCAGTGACAGGCGGGGGGGCTCCTACAATGAGCAGTTCTTC
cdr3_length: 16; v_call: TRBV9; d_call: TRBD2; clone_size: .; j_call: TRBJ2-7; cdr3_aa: CASSPEVAGGSYEQYF; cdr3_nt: TGTGCCAGCAGCCCAGAGGTTGCGGGGGGCTCCTACGAGCAGTACTTC
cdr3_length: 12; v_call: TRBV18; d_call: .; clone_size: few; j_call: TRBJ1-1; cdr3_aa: CASSPRQTEAFF; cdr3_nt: TGTGCCAGCTCACCAAGGCAGACTGAAGCTTTCTTT
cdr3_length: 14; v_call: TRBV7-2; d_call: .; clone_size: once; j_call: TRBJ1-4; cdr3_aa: CASSPTGSNEKLFF; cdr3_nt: TGTGCCAGCAGCCCTACGGGCTCTAATGAAAAACTGTTTTTT
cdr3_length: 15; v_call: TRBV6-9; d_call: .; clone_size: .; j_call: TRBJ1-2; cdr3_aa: CASSFFRTRYHGYTF; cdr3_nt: TGTGCCAGCAGTTTCTTCCGAACCCGGTACCATGGCTACACCTTC
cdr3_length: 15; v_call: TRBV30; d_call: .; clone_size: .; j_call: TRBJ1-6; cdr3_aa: CAWGPQVGGFSPLHF; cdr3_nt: TGTGCCTGGGGTCCCCAGGTGGGGGGGTTTTCACCCCTCCACTTT
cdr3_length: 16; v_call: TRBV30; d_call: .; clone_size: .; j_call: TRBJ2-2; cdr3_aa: CAWSTGVGSNTGELFF; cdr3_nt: TGTGCCTGGAGTACAGGAGTTGGGTCGAACACCGGGGAGCTGTTTTTT
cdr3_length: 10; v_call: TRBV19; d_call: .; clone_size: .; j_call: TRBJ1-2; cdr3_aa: CASCWGGYTF; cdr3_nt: TGTGCCAGTTGCTGGGGGGGCTACACCTTC
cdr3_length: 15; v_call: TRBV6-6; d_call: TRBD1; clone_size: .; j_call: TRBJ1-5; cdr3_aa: CASRSVQGSRQPQHF; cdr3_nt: TGTGCCAGCAGAAGCGTACAGGGGTCACGACAGCCCCAGCATTTT
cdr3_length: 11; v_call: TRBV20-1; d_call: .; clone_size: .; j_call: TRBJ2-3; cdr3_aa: CSVLEIDTQYF; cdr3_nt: TGCAGTGTTCTGGAGATAGATACGCAGTATTTT
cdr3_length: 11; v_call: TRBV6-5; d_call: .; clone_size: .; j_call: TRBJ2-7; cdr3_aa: CASGSSYEQYF; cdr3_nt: TGTGCCAGCGGGAGCTCCTACGAGCAGTACTTC
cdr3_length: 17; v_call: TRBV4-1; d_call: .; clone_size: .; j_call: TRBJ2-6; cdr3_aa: CASSQDTGRSGANVLTF; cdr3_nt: TGCGCCAGCAGCCAAGATACAGGGAGGTCTGGGGCCAACGTCCTGACTTTC
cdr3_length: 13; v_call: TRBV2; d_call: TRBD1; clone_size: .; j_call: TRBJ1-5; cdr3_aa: CASNGQGSQPQHF; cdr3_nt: TGTGCCAGCAACGGACAGGGGAGTCAGCCCCAGCATTTT
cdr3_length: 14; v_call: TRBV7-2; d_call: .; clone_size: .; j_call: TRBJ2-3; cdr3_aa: CASSFEGRTDTQYF; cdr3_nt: TGTGCCAGCAGCTTCGAGGGGCGTACAGATACGCAGTATTTT
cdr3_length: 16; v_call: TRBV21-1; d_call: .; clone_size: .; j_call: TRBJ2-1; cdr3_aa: CASSLPRVRGGHEQFF; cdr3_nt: TGTGCCAGCAGCCTGCCCCGAGTACGGGGGGGGCATGAGCAGTTCTTC
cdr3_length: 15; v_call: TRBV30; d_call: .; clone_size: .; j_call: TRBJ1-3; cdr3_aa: CAWSVRGGTGNTIYF; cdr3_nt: TGTGCCTGGAGTGTTAGAGGGGGTACCGGAAACACCATATATTTT
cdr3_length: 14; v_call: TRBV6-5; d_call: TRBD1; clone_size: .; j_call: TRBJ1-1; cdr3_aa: CASSGQGEFTEAFF; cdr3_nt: TGTGCCAGCAGTGGACAGGGGGAGTTCACTGAAGCTTTCTTT
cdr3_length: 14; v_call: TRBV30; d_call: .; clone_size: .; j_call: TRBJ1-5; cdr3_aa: CAWRGRDSNQPQHF; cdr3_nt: TGTGCCTGGAGAGGTCGGGACAGCAATCAGCCCCAGCATTTT
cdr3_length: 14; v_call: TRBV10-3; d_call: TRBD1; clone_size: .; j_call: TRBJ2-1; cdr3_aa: CAIRRQGAWNEQFF; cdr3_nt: TGTGCCATCAGAAGACAGGGGGCGTGGAATGAGCAGTTCTTC
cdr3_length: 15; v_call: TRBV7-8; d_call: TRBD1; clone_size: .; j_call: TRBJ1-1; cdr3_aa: CASSLRTGELYGAFF; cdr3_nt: TGTGCCAGCAGCTTAAGGACAGGTGAACTCTATGGCGCTTTCTTT
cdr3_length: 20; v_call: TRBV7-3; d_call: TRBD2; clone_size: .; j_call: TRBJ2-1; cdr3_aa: CASSLTGTSSLPSSYNEQFF; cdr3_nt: TGTGCCAGCAGCTTGACCGGGACTAGCTCCCTCCCTAGCTCCTACAATGAGCAGTTCTTC
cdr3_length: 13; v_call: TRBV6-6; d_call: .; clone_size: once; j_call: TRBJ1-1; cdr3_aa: CASSYSVTSGAFF; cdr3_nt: TGTGCCAGCAGTTACTCCGTGACATCCGGAGCTTTCTTT